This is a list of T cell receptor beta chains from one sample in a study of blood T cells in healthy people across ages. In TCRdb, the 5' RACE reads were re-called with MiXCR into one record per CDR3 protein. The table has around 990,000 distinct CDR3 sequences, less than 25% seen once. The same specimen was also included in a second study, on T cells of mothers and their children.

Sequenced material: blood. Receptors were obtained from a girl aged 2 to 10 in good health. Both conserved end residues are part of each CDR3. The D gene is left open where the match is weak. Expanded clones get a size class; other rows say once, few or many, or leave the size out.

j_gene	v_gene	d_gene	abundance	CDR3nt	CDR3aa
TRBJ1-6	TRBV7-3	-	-	TGTGCCAGCAGCTCTCTAGGGCCGGGTTCACCCCTCCACTTT	CASSSLGPGSPLHF
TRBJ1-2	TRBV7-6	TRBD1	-	TGTGCCAGCAGCCCTTACTCCGACAGGGTTAACTATGGCTACACCTTC	CASSPYSDRVNYGYTF
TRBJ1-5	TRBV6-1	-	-	TGTGCCAGCAGTGAAGGCTCGGCTTTTTGGCCCCAGCATTTT	CASSEGSAFWPQHF
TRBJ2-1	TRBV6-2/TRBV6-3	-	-	TGTGCCAGCAGTTCAGTCGCGGCGCAGTTCTTC	CASSSVAAQFF
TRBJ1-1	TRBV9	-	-	TGTGCCAGCAGCGTAGGGTTGGGACACACTGAAGCTTTCTTT	CASSVGLGHTEAFF
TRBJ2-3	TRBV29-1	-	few	TGCAGCGTTGAGTCAGGGCGAGGAGATACGCAGTATTTT	CSVESGRGDTQYF
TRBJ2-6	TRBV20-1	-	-	TGCAGTGCTAGGGTGGCGGGTAGTTGGTCTGGGGCCAACGTCCTGACTTTC	CSARVAGSWSGANVLTF
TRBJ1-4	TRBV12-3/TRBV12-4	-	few	TGTGCCAGCACCCTTGGAGGGGATGGGGAAAAACTGTTTTTT	CASTLGGDGEKLFF
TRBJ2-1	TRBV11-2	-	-	TGTGCCAGCAGCTTAGTAGGGGGAGCTTCTTACAATGAGCAGTTCTTC	CASSLVGGASYNEQFF
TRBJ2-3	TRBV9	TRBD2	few	TGTGCCAGCAGCGCCGACGGGGGGGACACAGATACGCAGTATTTT	CASSADGGDTDTQYF
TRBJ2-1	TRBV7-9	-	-	TGTGCCAGCAGCTCAACCAAAGGCGCAAATGAGCAGTTCTTC	CASSSTKGANEQFF
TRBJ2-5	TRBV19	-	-	TGTGCCAGTAAATTCTCGCGGGCAGAGACCCAGTACTTC	CASKFSRAETQYF
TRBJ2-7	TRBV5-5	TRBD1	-	TGTGCCAGCGGGAGACAGGGTCGACACGAGCAGTACTTC	CASGRQGRHEQYF
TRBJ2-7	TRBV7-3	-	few	TGTGCCAGCAGCTTAAAAGGGGGGGGGCCCCACGAGCAGTACTTC	CASSLKGGGPHEQYF
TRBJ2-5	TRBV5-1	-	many	TGCGCCAGCAGCTTGGACACTCAAGAGACCCAGTACTTC	CASSLDTQETQYF
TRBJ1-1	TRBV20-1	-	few	TGCAGTGCTAGGACGGAATCACACACTGAAGCTTTCTTT	CSARTESHTEAFF
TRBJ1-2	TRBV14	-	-	TGTGCCAGCAGCGCCTATAACTATGGCTACACCTTC	CASSAYNYGYTF
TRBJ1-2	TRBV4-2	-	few	TGTGCCAGCAGCCAAGATGTCAGGGGCTATGGCTACACCTTC	CASSQDVRGYGYTF
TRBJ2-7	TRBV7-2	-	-	TGTGCCAGCAGCTTTACGGTCGGGAGTTCCGCCTACGAGCAGTACTTC	CASSFTVGSSAYEQYF
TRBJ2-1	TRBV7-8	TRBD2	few	TGTGCCAGCAGCCATTATTTTCTCGTAGCGGGAGGCAATGAGCAGTTCTTC	CASSHYFLVAGGNEQFF
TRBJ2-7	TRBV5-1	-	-	TGCGCCAGCAGCTCCGTGGACCGGCCTCGGACGGACGAGCAGTACTTC	CASSSVDRPRTDEQYF
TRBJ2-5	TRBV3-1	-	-	TGTGCCAGCAGCCAAGATGTGACTTACCGAGAGACCCAGTACTTC	CASSQDVTYRETQYF
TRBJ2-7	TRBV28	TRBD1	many	TGTGCCAGCAGTTCACGAACAGGGGGCTACGAGCAGTACTTC	CASSSRTGGYEQYF
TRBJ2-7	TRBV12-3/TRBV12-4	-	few	TGTGCCAGCAGTCCACCCACCGGGACGGCGGGCTCCTACGAGCAGTACTTC	CASSPPTGTAGSYEQYF
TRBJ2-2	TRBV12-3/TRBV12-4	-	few	TGTGCCATCACGTTGTGGAAAGCGCCCTCGACCACCGGGGAGCTGTTTTTT	CAITLWKAPSTTGELFF